This T cell receptor (beta chain) was sequenced for a study of cytomegalovirus exposure and HLA in healthy donors. Background on the study: Approximately 80 million unique TCRs, all from HLA-typed donors, were included in an early release of the data.

PCR used 60 Vbeta primers and 13 Jbeta primers. Libraries were prepared by immunoSEQ multiplex PCR; TCRdb keeps only in-frame clonotypes and omits some of them. The sample records around 91,000 clones, roughly 78% being singletons. Sample: PBMCs. The receptor's source is a male donor in good health and CMV-seropositive.

The CDR3 protein is CASGLTGYNEQFF. The CDR3 nucleotides read TGTGCCAGCGGCTTGACGGGATACAATGAGCAGTTCTTC. The chain recombines TRBV28 with TRBJ2-1; D is possibly TRBD2 (5 bases). Germline CDR1 MDHEN, CDR2 SYDVKM. V lost 8 bases and J 4 bases, leaving 12 bases between the germline ends. The CDR3 extends over 13 amino acids.